Listed here are 3 T cell receptor beta chains from one sample, sequenced in a study of blood T cells in healthy people across ages. Combining a sample-barcoded 5' primer with a J-beta primer mix, a second PCR ran for 7 to 11 cycles. TCRdb processed the 5' RACE reads anew with MiXCR; each CDR3 protein has one entry. The sample includes fewer than 750,000 distinct CDR3 sequences, roughly 48% of them seen just once. The sequenced sample consisted of blood. Receptors originate from an elderly man in good health.

The chain recombines TRBV28 with TRBJ2-3; a weak D match, TRBD1 (7 bases). CDR1 and CDR2 (germline): MDHEN, SYDVKM. Trimming removed 5 bases at V and 2 bases at J, with 14 bases between. This CDR3 is 15 amino acids long. The CDR3 here is CASSPGDRDTDTQYF. CDR3 DNA: TGTGCCAGCAGTCCGGGGGACAGAGACACAGATACGCAGTATTTT.

The table lists this clonotype with a few counts. The V gene is TRBV7-2, the J gene TRBJ1-4; a possible D gene is TRBD1 (5 bases). Germline lookup yields CDR1 SGHTA and CDR2 FQGNSA. Trimming shortened V by 1 base and J by 4 bases, and 10 bases separated the two germline ends. CDR3 length equals 15 residues. In DNA, the CDR3 is TGTGCCAGCAGCTTAGTTACGGGACTTAATGAAAAACTGTTTTTT. This gives the protein CASSLVTGLNEKLFF. The variable domain in full, completed from reference TRBV7-2 and TRBJ1-4, reads GAGVSQSPSNKVTEKGKDVELRCDPISGHTALYWYRQSLGQGLEFLIYFQGNSAPDKSGLPSDRFSAERTGGSVSTLTIQRTQQEDSAVYLCASSLVTGLNEKLFFGSGTQLSVL.

The chain employs TRBV10-3 and TRBJ2-7, with no clear D. The germline V gene has CDR1 ENHRY and CDR2 SYGVKD. The CDR3 has 13 residues. V was clipped by 0 bases and J by 4 bases, with 7 bases between them. The CDR3 DNA is TGTGCCATCAGTGAGTCGGTGGGATACGAGCAGTACTTC. As protein: CAISESVGYEQYF.